This paragraph covers one TCR beta chain sequence. Its recognized antigen is unknown. No base quality information exists; no much larger clone differs at one position. The entry originates in a study of PD-L1 blockade in urothelial cancer (dated by TCRdb to 2016 to 2017). Concerning the study at large: Therapy was started in the mid-2010s for all patients, and atezolizumab 1,200 mg was administered intravenously every 3 weeks. Pretreatment blood TCR-seq was available for fewer than 30 patients, at least one posttreatment blood collection was obtained for some 25 patients, and tumor TCR-seq was available for some 25 patients. In the same patients, whole exome sequencing and RNA sequencing of pretreatment tumors were performed in addition to TCR sequencing. Somatic, immune and clinical correlates of response to PD-L1 blockade with atezolizumab in urothelial cancer were the focus of an exploratory multi-omic analysis. Pretreatment tumor samples and matched peripheral blood, collected serially before and after atezolizumab treatment, underwent TCR sequencing. Twenty-five of 29 patients were males with bladder-origin urothelial cancer, and 18 of 29 reported a prior smoking history. Durable clinical benefit was achieved by nine patients and was not achieved by 20 patients. Progression-free survival longer than 6 months counted as durable clinical benefit, and TCR features were additionally tested against both progression-free and overall survival. Blood samples were analyzed 3 weeks after the start of treatment (second dose) and 6 weeks after the start of treatment. A median of approximately 140,000 T cells and tens of thousands of unique TCRs was obtained from blood samples, and a median clonality of 0.080 was observed. An ECOG performance status of 0 or 1 was recorded for the patients, and 0 to 3 prior chemotherapy regimens had been received by the patients.

V loses 2 bases at its end and J loses 10 bases; junction bases beyond the gene matches: 11. The CDR3 covers 15 residues, taking in both the cysteine and the phenylalanine. Here the CDR3 DNA is all that survives: 45 bases in frame from base 1. The germline V gene sets CDR1 to MNHNS and CDR2 to SASEGT. The research as a whole found: Among patients with durable benefit, tumor-associated TCR clones showed greater expansion in peripheral blood 3 weeks after treatment started (n of about 21, p = 0.022). Because of the small sample size (n = 29) and the many exploratory analyses performed, the results are intended to be regarded as hypothesis-generating. Improved progression-free and overall survival was found to be associated with pretreatment peripheral blood TCR clonality below the median.

The cohort included 29 patients with locally advanced or metastatic urothelial carcinoma who were treated at Memorial Sloan Kettering on a trial protocol. Peripheral blood mononuclear cells were collected pretreatment and during treatment, at between 1 and 8 total time points per patient. The Qiagen DNeasy Blood extraction kit was used to purify genomic DNA from total PBMCs and tumor samples. PBMCs were collected pretreatment and during treatment, and were isolated and stored as previously described. To estimate absolute template abundance from read counts, synthetic TCR analog templates were spiked into each PCR. Using the immunoSEQ assay, TCRbeta CDR3 regions were amplified from genomic DNA with bias-controlled V and J gene primers. Sequencing of rearranged TCRbeta segments was performed at approximately 20X coverage. In the paper's pipeline: Clustering was used to correct sequencing errors, and CDR3s were annotated against IMGT to assign V, D and J genes. Out-of-frame and stop-codon sequences were excluded, and only productive TCRbeta rearrangements were used in downstream analyses. Clonality was calculated as one minus the Shannon entropy normalized by the log of the number of unique productive sequences. Fisher's exact test with Benjamini-Hochberg correction, at a threshold of adjusted p below 0.01, was used to find clones that differed between time points or between blood and tumor. This is the immuneACCESS table as TCRdb keeps it, with only in-frame sequences that have V and J called. A part of the clones is gone; compared with another copy, unresolved V genes explain less than half, and the rest is unexplained. That table furnishes V, J and clone size, whereas the DNA furnished D and trimming. Within this sample are about 74,000 clones, with approximately 80% of them counted one time only. 4% to 6% of the sample goes to the ten largest clones.

This sequence was found in a man aged 65 to 85 with urothelial cancer. The rearrangement joined TRBV6-1 to TRBJ2-5; 9 bases in the junction line up with TRBD2. This specimen was PBMCs, taken around atezolizumab (anti-PD-L1) treatment. Read as DNA, the sequence is TGTGCCAGCAGTGAAAATTATAGCGGGAGCAGGGACCAGTACTTC. The encoded protein is CASSENYSGSRDQYF.